This TCR beta chain was documented in a study of glioma-infiltrating T cells. Overall study results and limits: Gliomas, especially low-grade, showed above-expected tissue-blood divergence; non-neoplastic patients showed below. Only very few CDR3 sequences appeared in both tissue and blood.

This clonotype was detected many times. No antigen is known for it. V was shortened by 5 bases and J by 5 bases, with 12 bases between the two germline ends. This CDR3 has 13 amino acids. Germline V gene sequence: CDR1 MNHNS, CDR2 SASEGT. TCR alpha and beta CDR3 regions were amplified from RNA using iRepertoire nested multiplex PCR. Input was roughly 100-450 ng of tissue mRNA or PBMC total RNA. TCRdb used MiXCR to reprocess the multiplex PCR reads, holding one entry per CDR3 protein. The sample consists of 100,000 to 150,000 distinct CDR3 sequences, roughly 20% of them appearing once. Sequenced material: glioma tissue, nonneoplastic brain tissue, or PBMCs (not recorded which). The TCR was taken from a human donor with low-grade glioma or glioblastoma, undergoing nonglioma brain surgery, or in good health (not recorded which). V and J are TRBV6-1 and TRBJ2-5; possible D gene TRBD1, 5 bases. For the CDR3, the DNA is TGTGCCAGCAGTAGTGCAGGGAAGGAGACCCAGTACTTC. It is translated as CASSSAGKETQYF.